What follows describes a single T cell receptor beta chain. Antigen unknown. These data belong to a study of CD8 T cells in ankylosing spondylitis. Study findings and constraints: For ankylosing spondylitis blood, a TCR beta motif of 7 to 9 highly homologous variants appeared characteristic. Relatively rare in peripheral blood, disease-linked clones were also CD8+.

CDR1 and CDR2 (germline): SGHVS, FQNEAQ. This CDR3 comprises 19 residues. V shed 0 bases, J shed 2 bases, and the junction held 14 bases outside the gene matches. A quantitative 5'-RACE method, one with molecular barcodes, was used to make TCR beta libraries. TCRdb itself ran the 5' RACE reads through MiXCR, one entry per CDR3 protein. Of approximately 200,000 distinct CDR3 sequences listed, roughly 13% are singletons. The receptor was isolated from a female donor with ankylosing spondylitis or in good health (not recorded which). What was sequenced was blood, either unsorted or a sorted T cell fraction (not recorded which). The chain links TRBV7-8 to TRBJ2-3; 7 bases align to TRBD1. The CDR3 sequence is CASSLAYRRQGPTTDTQYF. The DNA for the CDR3 is TGTGCCAGCAGCTTAGCCTACAGGAGACAGGGACCTACCACAGATACGCAGTATTTT.